The rows below give T cell receptor beta chains drawn from one sample of a study of cytomegalovirus exposure and HLA in healthy donors. Profiling relied on immunoSEQ multiplex PCR, and the TCRdb table lists in-frame clones only, not all of them. Listed are about 65,000 clones; 15% falls within the top ten. Material: PBMCs. These receptors all come from a boy aged 5-17 years in good health and CMV-seronegative. Each CDR3 is given with its conserved first and last residue. D genes are given only for firm matches.

J gene: TRBJ2-3
D gene: TRBD2
V gene: TRBV5-1
CDR3 DNA: TGCGCCAGCAGCTTGGAGGGACTAGCGGGGAACACAGATACGCAGTATTTT
CDR3 protein: CASSLEGLAGNTDTQYF

J gene: TRBJ1-6
D gene: .
V gene: TRBV9
CDR3 DNA: TGTGCCAGCAGCGCGGGTTTACAGGGTATTCAATCACCCCTCCACTTT
CDR3 protein: CASSAGLQGIQSPLHF

J gene: TRBJ1-2
D gene: .
V gene: TRBV30
CDR3 DNA: TGTGCCTGGAGTTCGGCAGGTTCTGGCTATGGCTACACCTTC
CDR3 protein: CAWSSAGSGYGYTF

J gene: TRBJ2-7
D gene: TRBD1
V gene: TRBV29-1
CDR3 DNA: TGCAGCGTTGGACAGGGCAACTACGAGCAGTACTTC
CDR3 protein: CSVGQGNYEQYF

J gene: TRBJ1-1
D gene: .
V gene: TRBV2
CDR3 DNA: TGTGCCAGCAGTGCAACAGGGCAGGGCACTGAAGCTTTCTTT
CDR3 protein: CASSATGQGTEAFF

J gene: TRBJ1-1
D gene: .
V gene: TRBV5-1
CDR3 DNA: TGCGCCAGCAGCTTGAAAGAGACTGAAGCTTTCTTT
CDR3 protein: CASSLKETEAFF

J gene: TRBJ2-1
D gene: .
V gene: TRBV4-2
CDR3 DNA: TGTGCCAGCAGCCAAGATCAACAGGGAATCGCGAATGAGCAGTTCTTC
CDR3 protein: CASSQDQQGIANEQFF

J gene: TRBJ2-2
D gene: .
V gene: TRBV4-2
CDR3 DNA: TGTGACCCCAGCCAGGACCAAACAGGGTTTCGGGACACCGGGGAGCTGTTTTTT
CDR3 protein: CDPSQDQTGFRDTGELFF

J gene: TRBJ1-2
D gene: .
V gene: TRBV19
CDR3 DNA: TGTGCCAGTAGTCTCCTTGCGGGGGGCATCTATGGCTACACCTTC
CDR3 protein: CASSLLAGGIYGYTF

J gene: TRBJ1-6
D gene: .
V gene: TRBV5-1
CDR3 DNA: TGCGCCAGCAGCCACAGCTCCTATAATTCACCCCTCCACTTT
CDR3 protein: CASSHSSYNSPLHF

J gene: TRBJ2-7
D gene: TRBD1
V gene: TRBV5-6
CDR3 DNA: TGTGCCAGCAGATTGGGACAGGGCCACGAGCAGTACTTC
CDR3 protein: CASRLGQGHEQYF

J gene: TRBJ1-3
D gene: .
V gene: TRBV2
CDR3 DNA: TGTGCCAGCAGTGCAGGCAGGGGATCCTCTGGAAACACCATATATTTT
CDR3 protein: CASSAGRGSSGNTIYF

J gene: TRBJ1-1
D gene: .
V gene: TRBV7-9
CDR3 DNA: TGTGCCAGCAGCTCCCGGTGGGGGGTTGGTGGGAACACTGAAGCTTTCTTT
CDR3 protein: CASSSRWGVGGNTEAFF

J gene: TRBJ2-7
D gene: TRBD2
V gene: TRBV5-6
CDR3 DNA: TGTGCCAGCAGCCTGGGAGGGAGTCAAAACGAGCAGTACTTC
CDR3 protein: CASSLGGSQNEQYF

J gene: TRBJ1-3
D gene: TRBD1
V gene: TRBV15
CDR3 DNA: TGTGCCACCGGCAGCGGACAGGGATTTGGGAACACCATATATTTT
CDR3 protein: CATGSGQGFGNTIYF

J gene: TRBJ1-6
D gene: .
V gene: TRBV18
CDR3 DNA: TGTGCCAGCTCATCAGCAGGCCAGGATTCACCCCTCCACTTT
CDR3 protein: CASSSAGQDSPLHF

J gene: TRBJ2-7
D gene: TRBD1
V gene: TRBV11-2
CDR3 DNA: TGTGCCAGCAGCTTAGTAAGGGACAGGGGGCAGTACTTC
CDR3 protein: CASSLVRDRGQYF

J gene: TRBJ2-7
D gene: TRBD2
V gene: TRBV5-6
CDR3 DNA: TGTGCCAGCAGCGGGGGGGAACATAGGAACTACGAGCAGTACTTC
CDR3 protein: CASSGGEHRNYEQYF

J gene: TRBJ2-3
D gene: TRBD2
V gene: TRBV9
CDR3 DNA: TGTGCCAGCAGCGAAGAGACTAGCGGGGGCGCAGATACGCAGTATTTT
CDR3 protein: CASSEETSGGADTQYF

J gene: TRBJ1-2
D gene: .
V gene: TRBV4-2
CDR3 DNA: TGTGCCAGCAGCCAACAAACAGTACAGGTTAACTATGGCTACACCTTC
CDR3 protein: CASSQQTVQVNYGYTF

J gene: TRBJ1-5
D gene: TRBD1
V gene: TRBV19
CDR3 DNA: TGTGCCAGTAGTATTCGTCCGAGACAGGGAAATCAGCCCCAGCATTTT
CDR3 protein: CASSIRPRQGNQPQHF

J gene: TRBJ2-1
D gene: .
V gene: TRBV6-1
CDR3 DNA: TGTGCCAGCAGCAAAACACAGGGAGAGGGTGAGCAGTTCTTC
CDR3 protein: CASSKTQGEGEQFF

J gene: TRBJ2-5
D gene: .
V gene: TRBV11-3
CDR3 DNA: TGTGCCAGCAGCTTAGGGTCCAGGGTGGAAGAGACCCAGTACTTC
CDR3 protein: CASSLGSRVEETQYF

J gene: TRBJ1-2
D gene: .
V gene: TRBV13
CDR3 DNA: TGTGCCAGCAGCTTATCGACCGGCAGGGGATGGTATGGCTACACCTTC
CDR3 protein: CASSLSTGRGWYGYTF

J gene: TRBJ2-3
D gene: TRBD2
V gene: TRBV9
CDR3 DNA: TGTGCCAGCAGCCCCCCGGGACTAGCGGGAGGCTCTAGCACAGATACGCAGTATTTT
CDR3 protein: CASSPPGLAGGSSTDTQYF

J gene: TRBJ2-7
D gene: TRBD1
V gene: TRBV6-5
CDR3 DNA: TGTGCCACCAGAAATCCGACAGGGGGCCGCGAGCAGTACTTC
CDR3 protein: CATRNPTGGREQYF

J gene: TRBJ1-4
D gene: .
V gene: TRBV18
CDR3 DNA: TGTGCCAGCTCACTCGACTCGGCAGGGGCAATGGAAAAACTGTTTTTT
CDR3 protein: CASSLDSAGAMEKLFF